This T cell receptor (beta chain) was documented in a study of blood T cell repertoires in COVID-19. Study as a whole: T cells, B-cell-depleted T cells, or PBMCs supplied cDNA or gDNA.

The protocol was immunoSEQ multiplex PCR, while the TCRdb copy is restricted to in-frame clones and leaves out a portion. The repertoire includes 90,000 to 150,000 clones, approximately 83% of them detected once, and about a tenth sits in the top ten. The ends were cut back, 4 bases at V and 4 bases at J, with 16 bases in the middle. CDR3 length: 15 amino acids. Germline V gene sequence: CDR1 MNHEY, CDR2 SMNVEV (reference sequence). V is TRBV27 and J is TRBJ2-5; TRBD2 might be the D (6 bases). Input material: peripheral blood. This clonotype was sampled from a man of 80 years or more with acute or convalescent COVID-19. The CDR3 bases are TGTGCCAGCAGTTCTCGACTAGGTAGGGGAGAGACCCAGTACTTC. Translated: CASSSRLGRGETQYF.